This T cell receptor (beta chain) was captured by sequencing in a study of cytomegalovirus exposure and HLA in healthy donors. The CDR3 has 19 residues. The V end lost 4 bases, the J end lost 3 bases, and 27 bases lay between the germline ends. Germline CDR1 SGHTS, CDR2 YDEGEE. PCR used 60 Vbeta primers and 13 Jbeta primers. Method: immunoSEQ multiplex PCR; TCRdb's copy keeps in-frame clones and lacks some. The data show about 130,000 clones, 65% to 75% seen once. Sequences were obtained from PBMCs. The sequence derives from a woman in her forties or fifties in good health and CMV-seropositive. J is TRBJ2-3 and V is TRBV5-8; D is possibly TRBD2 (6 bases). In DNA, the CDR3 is TGTGCCAGCAGCCCCCCCGTCAAAGCGGGCCCACGGGGAACAGATACGCAGTATTTT. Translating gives CASSPPVKAGPRGTDTQYF.